Presented here are 26 T cell receptor beta chains from one specimen sequenced in a study of T cell changes during pregnancy in multiple sclerosis (dated by TCRdb to between 2019 and 2020). The library was generated by the immunoSEQ multiplex PCR assay. TCRdb's version of the immuneACCESS table is confined to in-frame rearrangements and falls short of the full clone set. An unresolved V gene accounts for under half of the shortfall where checked; the remainder is of unknown origin. This sample has approximately 30,000 clones in its table, and approximately 90% of those were observed once. The ten largest clones capture under 15% of the sample. Sequenced here: CD8+ T cells from peripheral blood mononuclear cells, sampled in the first trimester of pregnancy. Receptors originate from a female donor with multiple sclerosis, enrolled in a pregnancy study.

This chain uses TRBV29-1 with TRBJ2-6; D possibly corresponds to TRBD1 (6 bases). V lost 1 base and J lost 4, with 17 bases in between. The CDR3 has 17 residues. CDR1 is SQVTM and CDR2 is ANQGSEA in the germline V gene. CDR3 bases: TGCAGCGTTGAAGTCTACAGGGCCTCTCTGGGGGCCAACGTCCTGACTTTC. Translation: CSVEVYRASLGANVLTF.

V usage is TRBV7-9 and J usage is TRBJ1-5; D call uncertain. V lost 5 bases and J 9 bases, leaving 14 bases between the germline ends. CDR3 length: 13 residues. Per the germline V gene, CDR1 is SEHNR and CDR2 is FQNEAQ (reference sequence). The CDR3 loop reads CASSLKPLGPQHF. For the CDR3, the DNA is TGTGCCAGCAGCCTCAAACCTCTAGGGCCCCAGCATTTT.

J is TRBJ2-1 and V is TRBV28; maybe TRBD1 (6 bases). The germline V gene has CDR1 MDHEN and CDR2 SYDVKM. There are 16 residues in the CDR3. Between the trimmed V and J ends, which lost 1 base and 4 bases, there was a span of 14 bases. The DNA for the CDR3 is TGTGCCAGCAGTTTATTTGGGACATCTTCTTACAATGAGCAGTTCTTC. Its translation is CASSLFGTSSYNEQFF.

The CDR3 spells CASSESSGGTNEQFF. CDR3 sequence (DNA): TGTGCCAGCAGTGAATCTAGCGGGGGAACCAATGAGCAGTTCTTC. The chain links TRBV2 to TRBJ2-1; 10 bases match TRBD2. The CDR3 sequence is 15 residues long. Germline assignment: CDR1 SNHLY and CDR2 FYNNEI. The V gene end was trimmed by 2 bases and the J gene end by 6 bases; junction bases not matched to a gene: 4.

This chain joins TRBV5-8 and TRBJ2-3; 8 bases fit TRBD1. CDR1 is SGHTS and CDR2 is YDEGEE in the germline V gene. J lost 5 bases, V lost 4 bases, and 3 bases had no gene match. This CDR3 has 13 amino acids. The CDR3: CASSPDRGDTQYF. The CDR3, as DNA: TGTGCCAGCAGCCCTGACAGGGGAGATACGCAGTATTTT.

The V gene is TRBV7-9, the J gene TRBJ2-1, with 10 positions matching TRBD1. There are 15 residues in the CDR3. V lost 1 base, J lost 12 bases, and 9 bases stayed unmatched. Germline CDR1 reads SEHNR; CDR2 reads FQNEAQ (reference sequence). CDR3 sequence: CASSLVRDRGLGQFF. The CDR3 DNA is TGTGCCAGCAGCTTAGTGCGGGACAGGGGTCTCGGGCAGTTCTTC. Using reference TRBV7-9 and TRBJ2-1 for the parts outside the CDR3, the full variable domain is DTGVSQNPRHKITKRGQNVTFRCDPISEHNRLYWYRQTLGQGPEFLTYFQNEAQLEKSRLLSDRFSAERPKGSFSTLEIQRTEQGDSAMYLCASSLVRDRGLGQFFGPGTRLTVL.

The rearrangement joins TRBV11-2 to TRBJ1-2, with TRBD1 matching 8 bases. Germline CDR1 SGHAT, CDR2 FQNNGV. This CDR3 is built from 15 residues. The junction had 5 bases not matched to a gene; V was cut back by 5 bases and J by 0 bases. The CDR3 loop is CASSPGTGTNYGYTF. CDR3 DNA sequence: TGTGCCAGCAGCCCCGGGACAGGAACTAACTATGGCTACACCTTC.

This clone has just one count. V usage is TRBV5-1 and J usage is TRBJ1-1; D gene uncertain. Trimming took 4 bases from V and 4 from J, leaving 14 bases between them. Germline V CDR1 and CDR2: SGHRS, YFSETQ. This CDR3 spans 14 amino acids. The chain's CDR3 is CASSPEGPSTEAFF. The CDR3 DNA follows: TGCGCCAGCAGCCCGGAGGGCCCTAGCACTGAAGCTTTCTTT.

This chain links TRBV28 with TRBJ2-5; D is possibly TRBD2 (6 bases). The CDR3 totals 14 residues. CDR1 and CDR2 (germline): MDHEN, SYDVKM. V was cut by 4 bases and J by 7 bases, with 16 bases left in between. The CDR3 protein is CASSWDSPKGTQYF. Written as DNA, the CDR3 is TGTGCCAGCAGTTGGGACTCCCCTAAGGGGACCCAGTACTTC.

The rearrangement joins TRBV6-5 to TRBJ1-5; D is unclear. The V end was cut by 6 bases, the J end by 3 bases, with 9 bases between. The CDR3 runs 13 residues. Germline V gene data show CDR1 as MNHEY and CDR2 as SVGAGI. The chain's CDR3 is CASSLGYNQPQHF. For the CDR3, the DNA is TGTGCCAGCAGCCTAGGATACAATCAGCCCCAGCATTTT.

The V and J genes are TRBV2 and TRBJ2-7, with 10 bases lining up with TRBD2. Germline V gene sequence: CDR1 SNHLY, CDR2 FYNNEI. The junction had 8 bases not matched to a gene; V was cut back by 5 bases and J by 4 bases. This CDR3 spans 15 amino acids. The CDR3 DNA follows: TGTGCCAGCAGTTCACCTAGCGGGAGTGGGTACGAGCAGTACTTC. It is translated as CASSSPSGSGYEQYF.

Only a few counts were recorded for this clone. The V gene is TRBV7-2, the J gene TRBJ2-7; TRBD2 might be the D (5 bases). V dropped 5 bases and J dropped 3 bases, with 17 bases sitting between them. This CDR3 comprises 15 residues. Germline CDR1 and CDR2: SGHTA and FQGNSA. CDR3 amino acids: CASSPVRRPDYEQYF. In nucleotides, the CDR3 is TGTGCCAGCAGCCCCGTACGGAGGCCCGACTACGAGCAGTACTTC.

The chain recombines TRBV11-2 with TRBJ2-1, with D perhaps TRBD2 (5 bases). Trimming shortened V by 1 base and J by 0 bases, and 7 bases separated the two germline ends. Looked up from germline, CDR1 is SGHAT and CDR2 is FQNNGV. The CDR3 runs to 15 residues. CDR3 sequence (DNA): TGTGCCAGCAGCTTAGTTGGGAGCTCCTACAATGAGCAGTTCTTC. The encoded protein is CASSLVGSSYNEQFF.

The V call is TRBV5-1, the J call TRBJ2-1, with 10 bases matching TRBD2. Germline CDR1 SGHRS, CDR2 YFSETQ. After removal of 2 bases from V and 9 bases from J, the junction contained 5 bases not matched to a gene. The CDR3 runs 14 residues. The CDR3 loop reads CASSFKVAGGEQFF. The CDR3 DNA sequence: TGCGCCAGCAGCTTTAAAGTAGCGGGGGGTGAGCAGTTCTTC.

V and J are TRBV20-1 and TRBJ1-1; D possibly corresponds to TRBD1 (5 bases). Germline CDR1 is DFQATT and CDR2 is SNEGSKA (reference sequence). V lost 6 bases and J lost 7, with 12 bases in between. The length of the CDR3 is 11 residues. CDR3 coding DNA: TGCAGTGCCCTGGGGACTCTTGAAGCTTTCTTT. This codes for CSALGTLEAFF.

V is TRBV5-8 and J is TRBJ2-7, with TRBD1 matching 10 bases. The CDR3 has 14 amino acids. From germline, CDR1 is SGHTS and CDR2 YDEGEE. The J segment lost 4 bases and the V segment lost 2 bases, leaving 3 bases of the junction unmatched. As DNA, the CDR3 is TGTGCCAGCAGCTTATCGGGACAGGGGTACGAGCAGTACTTC. This gives the protein CASSLSGQGYEQYF.

This chain joins TRBV7-2 and TRBJ2-7; 13 positions agree with TRBD2. Trimming took 1 base from V and 3 from J; bases not matched to a gene: 0. The CDR3 runs 15 residues. Germline V gene sequence: CDR1 SGHTA, CDR2 FQGNSA. CDR3 sequence reads: CASSLGTSGGYEQYF. The CDR3 DNA follows: TGTGCCAGCAGCTTAGGGACTAGCGGGGGCTACGAGCAGTACTTC. The whole variable domain, remainder taken from reference TRBV7-2 and TRBJ2-7, is GAGVSQSPSNKVTEKGKDVELRCDPISGHTALYWYRQSLGQGLEFLIYFQGNSAPDKSGLPSDRFSAERTGGSVSTLTIQRTQQEDSAVYLCASSLGTSGGYEQYFGPGTRLTVT.

This chain links TRBV29-1 with TRBJ2-7; 10 bases line up with TRBD1. Germline V gene sequence: CDR1 SQVTM, CDR2 ANQGSEA. With V trimmed by 5 bases and J by 2 bases, 3 bases remained unmatched. The CDR3 length is 13 residues. The CDR3 region is CSVMTGGTYEQYF. The CDR3 DNA follows: TGCAGCGTTATGACAGGGGGCACCTACGAGCAGTACTTC.

This chain joins TRBV4-1 and TRBJ2-7; TRBD2 matches 7 bases. From germline, CDR1 is MGHRA and CDR2 YSYEKL. The CDR3 runs to 14 residues. V dropped 1 base and J dropped 7; count of bases not matched to a gene: 7. The CDR3 sequence: CASSQVAGEGEQYF. The CDR3 region has the DNA TGCGCCAGCAGCCAAGTTGCGGGAGAGGGGGAGCAGTACTTC.

The CDR3 loop is CASSLDSGSGELFF. In DNA, the CDR3 is TGTGCCAGCAGCTTAGACTCGGGGTCCGGGGAGCTGTTTTTT. V usage is TRBV7-9 and J usage is TRBJ2-2, with a weak D call TRBD2 (5 bases). The CDR3 loop spans 14 amino acids. CDR1 is SEHNR and CDR2 is FQNEAQ in the germline V gene (reference sequence). V was cut by 1 base and J by 6 bases, with 9 bases left in between.

This chain links TRBV19 with TRBJ2-5, with TRBD2 identical over 7 bases. The junction had 8 bases not matched to a gene; V was cut back by 5 bases and J by 5 bases. The CDR3 consists of 14 residues. CDR1 and CDR2 (germline): LNHDA, SQIVND (reference sequence). The CDR3 loop reads CASSERDGRETQYF. The DNA for the CDR3 is TGTGCCAGTAGTGAGCGGGATGGCCGGGAGACCCAGTACTTC.

The chain carries TRBV19 and TRBJ1-4; a weak D match, TRBD1 (5 bases). The CDR3 has 15 amino acids. Trimming removed 3 bases at V and 0 bases at J, with 8 bases between. Germline CDR1 reads LNHDA; CDR2 reads SQIVND (reference sequence). The CDR3 is CASSISTATNEKLFF. The CDR3 DNA is TGTGCCAGTAGTATCTCGACAGCAACTAATGAAAAACTGTTTTTT. Full variable domain (rest looked up from reference TRBV19 and TRBJ1-4): DGGITQSPKYLFRKEGQNVTLSCEQNLNHDAMYWYRQDPGQGLRLIYYSQIVNDFQKGDIAEGYSVSREKKESFPLTVTSAQKNPTAFYLCASSISTATNEKLFFGSGTQLSVL.

J is TRBJ1-1 and V is TRBV4-3; 9 positions agree with TRBD1. The CDR3 consists of 18 residues. The V gene's germline CDR1 is LGHNA and CDR2 YSLEER. J gave up 1 base and V 1 base, and 10 bases lay outside the gene matches. The CDR3 is CASSQGPGRQGENTEAFF. In DNA form, the CDR3 reads TGCGCCAGCAGCCAAGGACCGGGTCGACAGGGGGAGAACACTGAAGCTTTCTTT.

The CDR3 DNA follows: TGTGCCAGCAGTCCCGGGACTAGCGGGAGGGCCACAGATACGCAGTATTTT. This translates into CASSPGTSGRATDTQYF. The chain links TRBV28 to TRBJ2-3, with TRBD2 identical over 16 bases. CDR3 length equals 17 residues. With 5 bases clipped from V and 2 bases from J, the junction kept 4 bases outside the gene matches. The germline V gene has CDR1 MDHEN and CDR2 SYDVKM.

The chain has TRBV29-1 and TRBJ2-7, with 7 bases aligning to TRBD1. V lost 2 bases, J lost 0 bases, and 1 base stayed unmatched. The CDR3 spans 13 residues. CDR1 is SQVTM, CDR2 ANQGSEA, per germline. In DNA, the CDR3 is TGCAGCGTTGAATCAGGGGGCTCCTACGAGCAGTACTTC. It specifies CSVESGGSYEQYF.

This clone has more than one count but fewer than ten. J is TRBJ1-2 and V is TRBV11-2; D not certain. Trimming took 6 bases from V and 6 from J, leaving 17 bases between them. CDR3 length: 14 residues. Germline assignment: CDR1 SGHAT and CDR2 FQNNGV. In nucleotides, the CDR3 is TGTGCCAGCAGACCGCCCGACAAGGCCGATGGCTACACCTTC. Amino acids: CASRPPDKADGYTF.